Listed below are T cell receptor beta chains from one sample, sequenced in a study of T cells in localized non-small cell lung cancer. TCRdb's copy holds only in-frame clones and misses some; the assay was immunoSEQ multiplex PCR. The table records tens of thousands of clones, about 72% of them present only once. The sequencing here drew on peripheral blood, taken before any cancer treatment. All receptors come from a man between 40 and 70 years old with stage I squamous cell lung carcinoma. CDR3s include the opening cysteine and the closing phenylalanine or tryptophan. The order of the fields is J gene, V gene, CDR3 protein.

>TRBJ2-7|TRBV5-1
CASSLGILAGDEQYF
>TRBJ1-6|TRBV27
CASRGGSYNSPLHF
>TRBJ1-3|TRBV7-9
CASSFRTGDTIYF
>TRBJ1-5|TRBV6-5
CASSQGQGGSPQHF
>TRBJ2-5|TRBV18
CASSPRRYRGQETQYF
>TRBJ2-1|TRBV27
CASSLNGGNEQFF
>TRBJ2-2|TRBV6-1
CASPVPPGNTGELFF
>TRBJ1-5|TRBV30
CAWGGQAIGPQHF
>TRBJ2-2|TRBV7-2
CASREQGHGELFF
>TRBJ1-2|TRBV9
CASSVEAANYGYTF
>TRBJ1-4|TRBV5-1
CASSLIADSNEKLFF
>TRBJ1-5|TRBV19
CASSTTGSAQPQHF
>TRBJ1-2|TRBV6-5
CASSRQGANYGYTF
>TRBJ1-3|TRBV5-4
CASSLDGTSGNTIYF
>TRBJ2-5|TRBV14
CASSQVNFQYF
>TRBJ2-7|TRBV23-1
CASSQSSRDRGLFEQYF
>TRBJ1-1|TRBV7-9
CASSHDSVNTEAFF
>TRBJ2-7|TRBV6-5
CASRQALLASF
>TRBJ2-5|TRBV27
CASSKRNRAEETQYF
>TRBJ2-5|TRBV30
CAWSIQRGTATQYF
>TRBJ2-1|TRBV15
CATSRERELRGSNEQFF
>TRBJ2-6|TRBV18
CASSPRAGGSGANVLTF